Reported below is one T cell receptor (beta chain). A clone one base away is much larger, so this may be a read error. This entry is derived from a study of neurological immune-mediated disorders. MiXCR was run by TCRdb on the 5' RACE reads, yielding one entry per CDR3 protein. Of some 50,000 distinct CDR3 sequences in the sample, 16% were seen once. Trimming left V 5 bases short and J 15 bases short, with 20 bases between. The CDR3 runs 13 residues. The germline gives CDR1 LGHDT, CDR2 YNNKEL (reference sequence). Sequencing was done on a sample of PBMCs. The chain uses TRBV3-1 and TRBJ2-1; tentatively, D is TRBD2 (6 bases). The TCR comes from a man aged 60 to 75 in good health. CDR3 sequence (DNA): TGTGCCAGCAGCACCGGCCGTCGGGGGAAGCGGTTCTTC. It yields the protein CASSTGRRGKRFF.